These 31 T cell receptor beta chains came from one sample sequenced in a study of blood T cell repertoires in COVID-19. Assay used: immunoSEQ multiplex PCR; TCRdb lists only in-frame clones, some missing. The profile covers under 500,000 clones, with around 88% appearing a single time and more than 4% taken by the ten largest. Input material: peripheral blood. The receptors were gathered from a woman in her twenties or thirties with acute or convalescent COVID-19.

This chain uses TRBV2 with TRBJ1-4; no firm D call. The CDR3 covers 14 residues. V was pared by 6 bases and J by 8 bases, with 16 bases between. Germline CDR1 is SNHLY and CDR2 is FYNNEI. CDR3 sequence: CASSRHPSREKLFF. In DNA form, the CDR3 reads TGTGCCAGCAGCCGACATCCTAGCCGAGAAAAACTGTTTTTT.

This chain joins TRBV18 and TRBJ2-1, with D possibly TRBD2 on 6 matching bases. CDR1 is KGHSH and CDR2 is LQKENI in the germline V gene. V was trimmed by 0 bases and J by 10 bases, leaving 10 bases between them. The CDR3 is made up of 13 amino acids. Written as DNA, the CDR3 is TGTGCCAGCTCACCACCGATGGAGGGGGAGCAGTTCTTC. Its translation: CASSPPMEGEQFF.

This chain uses TRBV24-1 with TRBJ2-7; D is perhaps TRBD1 (5 bases). The CDR3 contains 13 residues. The V end was cut by 3 bases, the J end by 2 bases, with 7 bases between. CDR1 and CDR2 from the germline V gene are KGHDR and SFDVKD. CDR3 in amino acids: CATSDDSAYEQYF. The CDR3 nucleotides are TGTGCCACCAGTGATGACAGCGCCTACGAGCAGTACTTC.

The chain links TRBV6-5 to TRBJ2-1, with TRBD1 matching over 9 bases. Trimming at V came to 11 bases and at J to 2 bases, leaving 4 bases not matched to a gene. Germline-derived CDR1 and CDR2 are MNHEY and SVGAGI. The CDR3 extends over 13 amino acids. The CDR3 coding sequence is TGTGCCGGACGGGACAGGGCCTACAATGAGCAGTTCTTC. As protein: CAGRDRAYNEQFF.

The chain couples TRBV19 to TRBJ1-5; D not certain. V lost 0 bases and J lost 4, with 7 bases in between. This CDR3 region has 14 residues. Germline CDR1 and CDR2: LNHDA and SQIVND (reference sequence). CDR3 residues: CASSIDHGNQPQHF. CDR3 bases: TGTGCCAGTAGTATAGATCACGGTAATCAGCCCCAGCATTTT.

The chain has TRBV28 and TRBJ2-1; D is undetermined. CDR1 and CDR2 (germline): MDHEN, SYDVKM. The CDR3 extends over 11 amino acids. V was cut by 3 bases and J by 9 bases, with 6 bases left in between. The CDR3 DNA reads TGTGCCAGCAGTTTCTCACTTGAGCAGTTCTTC. Translated, it gives CASSFSLEQFF.

This rearrangement joins TRBV27 to TRBJ1-1; D is possibly TRBD1 (6 bases). The V and J ends lost 4 bases and 5 bases respectively, with 11 bases between them. This CDR3 has 13 amino acids. The germline V gene encodes CDR1 MNHEY and CDR2 SMNVEV (reference sequence). The CDR3 nucleotides are TGTGCCAGCAGTTACAGGGATTTGACTGAAGCTTTCTTT. It encodes CASSYRDLTEAFF.

V gene TRBV28 combines with J gene TRBJ2-2, with 7 bases matching TRBD1. J lost 7 bases, V lost 7 bases, and 6 bases had no gene match. CDR1 MDHEN and CDR2 SYDVKM come from the germline V gene. There are 13 residues in the CDR3. This CDR3 reads CASTSTGVGELFF. In nucleotides, the CDR3 is TGTGCCAGCACCTCTACAGGGGTCGGGGAGCTGTTTTTT.

The chain combines TRBV9 with TRBJ1-1; 10 nucleotides agree with TRBD1. CDR1 and CDR2 from the germline V gene are SGDLS and YYNGEE. V gave up 3 bases and J gave up 3 bases; unmatched junction bases: 2. This CDR3 contains 14 residues. The CDR3 loop is CASSGTGGHTEAFF. DNA for the CDR3: TGTGCCAGCAGCGGGACAGGGGGACACACTGAAGCTTTCTTT.

The rearrangement uses TRBV28 and TRBJ2-1, with a possible D match to TRBD1 (6 bases). Germline V lookup: CDR1 MDHEN, CDR2 SYDVKM. V dropped 7 bases and J dropped 3 bases, with 13 bases sitting between them. CDR3 size: 14 residues. CDR3 protein: CASNRRQDYNEQFF. CDR3 nucleotides: TGTGCCAGCAACCGGCGACAGGACTACAATGAGCAGTTCTTC.

This clone appeared a single time. The same CDR3 also results from other DNA sequences found in this sample. The chain employs TRBV7-8 and TRBJ2-3; D perhaps matches TRBD1 (6 bases). V was cut by 1 base and J by 0 bases, with 11 bases left in between. Germline CDR1 reads SGHVS; CDR2 reads FQNEAQ. The CDR3 contains 16 residues. The CDR3 DNA reads TGTGCCAGCAGCTTAGTGACAGGACAGAGCACAGATACGCAGTATTTT. Translated: CASSLVTGQSTDTQYF.

This clone was detected once. V usage is TRBV7-9 and J usage is TRBJ2-7; TRBD1 aligns across 10 bases. The germline V gene encodes CDR1 SEHNR and CDR2 FQNEAQ (reference sequence). The CDR3 runs to 15 residues. With 7 bases clipped from V and 5 bases from J, the junction kept 11 bases outside the gene matches. CDR3 amino acids: CASTPRGTGEHEQYF. CDR3 in DNA: TGTGCCAGCACCCCCAGGGGGACAGGGGAACACGAGCAGTACTTC.

The chain recombines TRBV13 with TRBJ2-1; D might be TRBD2 (6 bases). V shed 4 bases and J shed 8 bases, with 27 bases lying between them. The germline V gene encodes CDR1 PRHDT and CDR2 FYEKMQ (reference sequence). The CDR3 covers 18 residues. CDR3 amino acids: CASSSIRAYHGGFDEQFF. The CDR3 DNA is TGTGCCAGCAGCTCAATCCGGGCCTACCACGGGGGATTCGATGAGCAGTTCTTC. Full variable domain (remainder filled in from reference TRBV13 and TRBJ2-1): AAGVIQSPRHLIKEKRETATLKCYPIPRHDTVYWYQQGPGQDPQFLISFYEKMQSDKGSIPDRFSAQQFSDYHSELNMSSLELGDSALYFCASSSIRAYHGGFDEQFFGPGTRLTVL.

The V gene is TRBV6-5, the J gene TRBJ2-7, with TRBD1 matching 9 bases. This CDR3 contains 15 residues. Germline-derived CDR1 and CDR2 are MNHEY and SVGAGI. The trim removed 2 bases at V and 3 bases at J, leaving 5 bases unmatched. CDR3 nucleotide sequence: TGTGCCAGCAGTTACGCCGGGACAGGGTACTACGAGCAGTACTTC. It translates to CASSYAGTGYYEQYF.

This clone was recorded only once. The rearrangement uses TRBV6-5 and TRBJ1-5; 7 bases map to TRBD1. This CDR3 has 15 residues. Germline CDR1 MNHEY, CDR2 SVGAGI. With V trimmed by 7 bases and J by 2 bases, 8 bases remained unmatched. CDR3 sequence reads: CASTLTGQGNQPQHF. The CDR3 DNA follows: TGTGCCAGCACTTTGACCGGACAGGGCAATCAGCCCCAGCATTTT.

This chain links TRBV5-1 with TRBJ1-1, with D possibly being TRBD1 (6 bases). This CDR3 is 11 amino acids long. From germline, CDR1 is SGHRS and CDR2 YFSETQ. The V gene lost 4 bases and the J gene lost 5 bases, with 6 bases spanning the gap. This CDR3 is CASSQGTEAFF. CDR3 nucleotides: TGCGCCAGCAGCCAGGGGACTGAAGCTTTCTTT.

This chain joins TRBV28 and TRBJ1-4; D not certain. Germline CDR1 reads MDHEN; CDR2 reads SYDVKM. The CDR3 extends over 16 amino acids. The V end was cut by 7 bases, the J end by 6 bases, with 21 bases between. CDR3 protein: CASTLRLEVGYEKLFF. DNA for the CDR3: TGTGCCAGCACCCTCCGGCTGGAGGTTGGGTATGAAAAACTGTTTTTT.

The chain uses TRBV10-3 and TRBJ2-4, with 12 bases identical to TRBD2. Trimming took 0 bases from V and 5 from J; bases not matched to a gene: 2. The CDR3 length is 16 residues. The V gene's germline CDR1 is ENHRY and CDR2 SYGVKD. The CDR3 DNA reads TGTGCCATCAGTGAGTCGACTAGCGGGGGTCAAAACATTCAGTACTTC. It specifies CAISESTSGGQNIQYF.

The CDR3 is CASSQAGGTDTQYF. The CDR3 DNA follows: TGTGCCAGCAGCCAAGCAGGGGGCACAGATACGCAGTATTTT. The chain joins TRBV3-1 (or the pseudogene TRBV3-2) to TRBJ2-3; maybe TRBD1 (6 bases). The CDR3 has 14 amino acids. V was shortened by 1 base and J by 1 base, with 6 bases between the two germline ends. Germline loops: CDR1 LGHDT, CDR2 YNNKEL (reference sequence).

This clone was recorded a few times. The V and J genes are TRBV28 and TRBJ1-1; D possibly corresponds to TRBD1 (5 bases). With 5 bases removed from V and 3 bases from J, the gap between germline ends came to 16 bases. Germline V lookup: CDR1 MDHEN, CDR2 SYDVKM. The length of the CDR3 is 15 residues. The CDR3 reads CASSITSTAYTEAFF. The CDR3 DNA is TGTGCCAGCAGTATAACCTCGACAGCCTACACTGAAGCTTTCTTT.

V usage is TRBV19 and J usage is TRBJ1-5; D not resolved. V was pared by 5 bases and J by 9 bases, with 11 bases between. The germline V gene has CDR1 LNHDA and CDR2 SQIVND (reference sequence). The CDR3 consists of 12 residues. The chain's CDR3 is CASSAGFPPQHF. In DNA form, the CDR3 reads TGTGCCAGTAGTGCGGGATTCCCGCCCCAGCATTTT.

This clone showed up just once. The V call is TRBV27, the J call TRBJ2-6, with 11 bases matching TRBD1. The J segment lost 3 bases and the V segment lost 4 bases, leaving 5 bases of the junction unmatched. The CDR3 totals 17 residues. CDR1 is MNHEY, CDR2 SMNVEV, per germline (reference sequence). The CDR3 coding sequence is TGTGCCAGCAGTTCACCGGGACAGGGGGTTGGGGCCAACGTCCTGACTTTC. This sequence encodes CASSSPGQGVGANVLTF.

This chain connects TRBV12-3 or TRBV12-4 to TRBJ1-1; D possibly corresponds to TRBD1 (6 bases). The CDR3 consists of 11 residues. V was shortened by 5 bases and J by 11 bases, with 12 bases between the two germline ends. As DNA, the CDR3 is TGTGCCAGCAGTGGGGGCTACGGGGCTTTCTTT. Translation: CASSGGYGAFF.

The gene calls are TRBV30 and TRBJ1-2, with D possibly TRBD1 on 5 matching bases. CDR3 size: 13 residues. CDR1 and CDR2 (germline): GTSNPN, SVGIG (reference sequence). Trimming took 7 bases from V and 10 from J, leaving 22 bases between them. The CDR3 sequence is CASTRTRPGDYTF. For the CDR3, the DNA is TGTGCCTCAACACGTACACGGCCGGGGGACTACACCTTC.

The chain employs TRBV5-6 and TRBJ1-2; 8 bases fit TRBD1. The CDR3 runs to 15 residues. Germline CDR1 and CDR2: SGHDT and YYEEEE. Losses at the gene ends were 4 bases for V and 8 bases for J; bases not matched to a gene: 13. CDR3 amino acids: CASSGSDRGFSGYTF. CDR3 DNA sequence: TGTGCCAGCAGCGGGAGCGACAGGGGATTTAGCGGCTACACCTTC.

The CDR3 is CASSLRTFKNIQYF. CDR3 bases: TGTGCCAGCAGTTTGCGGACATTTAAAAACATTCAGTACTTC. J is TRBJ2-4 and V is TRBV28, with a possible D match to TRBD1 (5 bases). Germline V CDR1 and CDR2: MDHEN, SYDVKM. This CDR3 comprises 14 residues. Trimming took off 3 bases at V and 4 bases at J, with 10 bases between the two ends.

The chain carries TRBV7-3 and TRBJ2-5; D perhaps matches TRBD1 (6 bases). CDR3 length equals 13 residues. Germline assignment: CDR1 SGHTA and CDR2 FQGTGA. Trimming stripped 4 bases from V and 7 bases from J, with 13 bases between. CDR3 sequence: CASSYTGSGTQYF. The DNA of the CDR3 is TGTGCCAGCAGCTATACAGGGTCCGGGACCCAGTACTTC.

The chain couples TRBV30 to TRBJ1-1; D call uncertain. Germline V CDR1 and CDR2: GTSNPN, SVGIG (reference sequence). Trimming pared 4 bases from V and 0 bases from J, leaving 6 bases between. The CDR3 has 12 residues. In DNA, the CDR3 is TGTGCCTGGAAACAGCTGAACACTGAAGCTTTCTTT. Translation gives CAWKQLNTEAFF. The full variable domain, with the rest looked up from reference TRBV30 and TRBJ1-1, is SQTIHQWPATLVQPVGSPLSLECTVEGTSNPNLYWYRQAAGRGLQLLFYSVGIGQISSEVPQNLSASRPQDRQFILSSKKLLLSDSGFYLCAWKQLNTEAFFGQGTRLTVV.

V is TRBV25-1 and J is TRBJ2-7; 7 nucleotides match TRBD2. CDR1 and CDR2 (germline): MGHDK, SYGVNS. Trimming cost V 9 bases and J 3 bases; bases outside gene matches: 5. The CDR3 covers 12 residues. Written as DNA, the CDR3 is TGTGCCAGTACTCCGGGGGGCTACGAGCAGTACTTC. Its translation: CASTPGGYEQYF.

With respect to this clone: Other nucleotide sequences in the sample specify the same CDR3. V gene TRBV5-6 combines with J gene TRBJ1-4; D is undetermined. The V end was cut by 0 bases, the J end by 8 bases, with 11 bases between. Germline CDR1 SGHDT, CDR2 YYEEEE. The CDR3 consists of 14 residues. The CDR3 reads CASSLGRFGEKLFF. Here the CDR3 DNA reads TGTGCCAGCAGCTTGGGGAGGTTCGGGGAAAAACTGTTTTTT.

The chain is built from TRBV5-4 and TRBJ1-4; no definite D call. Germline CDR1 is SGHNT and CDR2 is YYREEE (reference sequence). The CDR3 loop spans 17 amino acids. V lost 3 bases to trimming and J lost 7 bases, with 22 bases between them. The CDR3 bases are TGTGCCAGCAGCTCGGACCGGGAATCGGGAGTAGGTGAAAAACTGTTTTTT. It encodes CASSSDRESGVGEKLFF.